This T cell receptor (beta chain) appears in the sequencing data of a study of blood T cell repertoires in COVID-19. Study overall: Spain, Italy and the United States supplied samples that represented acute and convalescent COVID-19. T cells, B-cell-depleted T cells, or PBMCs provided the cDNA or gDNA that served as material.

The CDR3 contains 14 residues. CDR1 LNHDA and CDR2 SQIVND come from the germline V gene (reference sequence). V lost 4 bases, J lost 1 base, and 7 bases lay in between. As originally analysed: Reference gene primer amplification in the assay estimated nucleated cell counts. This table comes from immunoSEQ multiplex PCR, and its TCRdb copy is limited to in-frame clones, with some not included. From that table come the V and J calls and clone size; the DNA was used to work out D and trimming. In the table there are approximately 150,000 clones, about 80% of which are singletons. This TCR came from a man between 65 and 80 years old with active or convalescent COVID-19. The chain uses TRBV19 and TRBJ2-2; D is possibly TRBD1 (6 bases). Material for sequencing was peripheral blood. In nucleotides, the CDR3 is TGTGCCAGTAGTAGGGGGCTGAACACCGGGGAGCTGTTTTTT. It yields the protein CASSRGLNTGELFF.